These T cell receptor beta chains were read from a single sample in a study of blood T cell repertoires in COVID-19. TCRdb's copy holds only in-frame clones and misses some; the assay was immunoSEQ multiplex PCR. The sample carries about 99,000 clones, around 83% recorded once. What was sequenced was peripheral blood. These receptors were taken from a woman of 80 years or more with active or convalescent COVID-19. Both conserved end residues are part of each CDR3. A D gene is named only where the DNA matches it firmly. Where a row states a size, it is once, few, many or the class of an expanded clone; other rows omit it.

16 few TRBJ2-7 TRBV27 NA CASSWFSGVYPNEQYF TGTGCCAGCAGTTGGTTTTCAGGGGTCTATCCCAACGAGCAGTACTTC
15 NA TRBJ2-1 TRBV18 TRBD1 CASSPLGTGSHEQFF TGTGCCAGCTCACCTCTGGGGACAGGGAGTCATGAGCAGTTCTTC
14 NA TRBJ2-3 TRBV30 TRBD2 CAGGTSDITDTQYF TGTGCCGGCGGGACTAGCGACATCACAGATACGCAGTATTTT
15 NA TRBJ1-2 TRBV7-2 NA CASSFAAQANYGYTF TGTGCCAGCAGCTTTGCGGCACAAGCTAACTATGGCTACACCTTC
14 NA TRBJ1-1 TRBV19 TRBD1 CASSSIDRDTEAFF TGTGCCAGTAGTTCGATAGACAGGGACACTGAAGCTTTCTTT
11 NA TRBJ2-5 TRBV7-9 TRBD2 CASRGRGRPDF TGTGCCAGCAGAGGGAGGGGACGGCCGGACTTC
14 NA TRBJ1-2 TRBV30 NA CAWSVEAAPYGYTF TGTGCCTGGAGTGTAGAGGCAGCGCCCTATGGCTACACCTTC
15 NA TRBJ2-2 TRBV5-6 TRBD1 CASNQGTANTGELFF TGTGCCAGCAACCAGGGGACAGCGAACACCGGGGAGCTGTTTTTT
15 NA TRBJ2-3 TRBV23-1 TRBD2 CASSKLAGAGDTQYF TGCGCCAGCAGTAAACTAGCGGGAGCCGGAGATACGCAGTATTTT
15 NA TRBJ2-3 TRBV30 TRBD2 CAWGGTSGGADTQYF TGTGCCTGGGGCGGGACTAGCGGGGGGGCAGATACGCAGTATTTT
14 NA TRBJ2-1 TRBV5-4 TRBD1 CASSARDSYNEQFF TGTGCCAGCAGTGCCCGGGACAGCTATAATGAGCAGTTCTTC
14 once TRBJ1-3 TRBV2 NA CASITGSGGNTIYF TGTGCCAGCATTACAGGGTCTGGTGGAAACACCATATATTTT
14 NA TRBJ2-5 TRBV5-5 NA CASRLQVAQETQYF TGTGCCAGCAGGTTACAGGTGGCCCAAGAGACCCAGTACTTC
15 NA TRBJ1-2 TRBV5-4 NA CASSLVGAVDYGYTF TGTGCCAGCAGCTTGGTAGGGGCAGTCGACTATGGCTACACCTTC
12 NA TRBJ1-4 TRBV6-5 NA CASSQLNEKLFF TGTGCCAGCAGTCAACTTAATGAAAAACTGTTTTTT
15 NA TRBJ2-1 TRBV7-9 NA CASSLARQLINEQFF TGTGCCAGCAGCTTAGCGCGCCAACTGATCAATGAGCAGTTCTTC
14 NA TRBJ1-5 TRBV28 NA CASSLDRPDQPQHF TGTGCCAGCAGTTTAGACAGACCAGATCAGCCCCAGCATTTT
15 NA TRBJ1-3 TRBV6-2/TRBV6-3 TRBD1 CASSWTGEPGNTIYF TGTGCCAGCAGTTGGACAGGGGAACCCGGAAACACCATATATTTT
15 NA TRBJ2-1 TRBV6-5 TRBD2 CASSERTSGRNEQFF TGTGCCAGCAGCGAGAGGACTAGCGGGAGGAATGAGCAGTTCTTC
15 NA TRBJ2-7 TRBV7-9 TRBD1 CASSSRGTGSHEQYF TGTGCCAGCAGCTCCCGGGGGACAGGGTCCCACGAGCAGTACTTC
15 NA TRBJ1-6 TRBV30 TRBD1 CAWSDPGQGASPLHF TGTGCCTGGAGTGATCCGGGACAGGGAGCTTCACCCCTCCACTTT
15 medium-sized TRBJ2-3 TRBV7-2 NA CASSLAGAGADTQYF TGTGCCAGCAGCTTAGCGGGAGCCGGCGCAGATACGCAGTATTTT
16 NA TRBJ2-3 TRBV5-1 TRBD2 CASSLSGSPGQDTQYF TGCGCCAGCAGCTTAAGCGGGAGCCCCGGGCAAGATACGCAGTATTTT
12 few TRBJ1-2 TRBV27 NA CASSRPGDGYTF TGTGCCAGCTCCCGGCCGGGTGATGGCTACACCTTC
18 NA TRBJ2-2 TRBV9 TRBD2 CASSVGLAGLMNTGELFF TGTGCCAGCAGCGTGGGACTAGCGGGGCTGATGAACACCGGGGAGCTGTTTTTT
15 NA TRBJ2-1 TRBV6-2/TRBV6-3 TRBD2 CASSYSLAGGGEQFF TGTGCCAGCAGTTACTCACTAGCGGGAGGAGGTGAGCAGTTCTTC
14 NA TRBJ1-1 TRBV11-2 NA CASSYPRRGPEAFF TGTGCCAGCAGCTATCCACGCAGGGGCCCTGAAGCTTTCTTT
14 NA TRBJ2-7 TRBV5-4 NA CASSNAGNSYEQYF TGTGCCAGCAGCAATGCAGGTAACTCCTACGAGCAGTACTTC
15 NA TRBJ2-7 TRBV10-3 NA CAIRDSRAPSYEQYF TGTGCCATCAGGGACAGCAGGGCCCCTTCCTACGAGCAGTACTTC
16 NA TRBJ2-2 TRBV7-8 NA CASSHQRFRSTGELFF TGTGCCAGCAGCCACCAAAGGTTCCGGAGCACCGGGGAGCTGTTTTTT
15 NA TRBJ2-7 TRBV5-4 TRBD1 CASSARGRVSHEQYF TGTGCCAGCAGCGCCAGGGGGCGAGTGTCCCACGAGCAGTACTTC
14 few TRBJ1-2 TRBV27 NA CASSFDSGQQGYTF TGTGCCAGCAGTTTCGACTCAGGACAGCAAGGCTACACCTTC
15 NA TRBJ2-7 TRBV28 TRBD1 CASSETGGKVGEQYF TGTGCCAGCAGCGAGACAGGGGGCAAAGTTGGCGAGCAGTACTTC
12 NA TRBJ2-5 TRBV6-6 NA CAINLPQETQYF TGTGCCATTAACTTGCCACAAGAGACCCAGTACTTC
15 NA TRBJ2-4 TRBV9 TRBD2 CASSVTPSGGDIQYF TGTGCCAGCAGCGTTACTCCTAGCGGAGGAGACATTCAGTACTTC
13 NA TRBJ2-5 TRBV6-5 NA CASRQGYQETQYF TGTGCCAGCAGGCAGGGATACCAAGAGACCCAGTACTTC
16 NA TRBJ2-3 TRBV2 TRBD1 CASSVGTGPSTDTQYF TGTGCCAGCAGTGTCGGGACAGGGCCCAGCACAGATACGCAGTATTTT
15 NA TRBJ2-7 TRBV5-1 TRBD1 CASSLSGQDIREQYF TGCGCCAGCAGCTTGTCAGGACAGGATATCCGCGAGCAGTACTTC
13 NA TRBJ1-3 TRBV6-5 NA CASSSEAGNTIYF TGTGCCAGCTCCTCTGAGGCTGGAAACACCATATATTTT
15 once TRBJ2-3 TRBV4-1 NA CASSLAVGGTDTQYF TGCGCCAGCAGTTTAGCGGTTGGGGGGACAGATACGCAGTATTTT
18 NA TRBJ2-1 TRBV3-1/TRBV3-2 TRBD2 CASSQGPTSGATYNEQFF TGTGCCAGCAGCCAAGGCCCGACTAGCGGGGCCACCTACAATGAGCAGTTCTTC
14 NA TRBJ2-1 TRBV5-1 NA CASTRDFIYNEQFF TGCGCCAGTACGAGGGATTTCATTTACAATGAGCAGTTCTTC